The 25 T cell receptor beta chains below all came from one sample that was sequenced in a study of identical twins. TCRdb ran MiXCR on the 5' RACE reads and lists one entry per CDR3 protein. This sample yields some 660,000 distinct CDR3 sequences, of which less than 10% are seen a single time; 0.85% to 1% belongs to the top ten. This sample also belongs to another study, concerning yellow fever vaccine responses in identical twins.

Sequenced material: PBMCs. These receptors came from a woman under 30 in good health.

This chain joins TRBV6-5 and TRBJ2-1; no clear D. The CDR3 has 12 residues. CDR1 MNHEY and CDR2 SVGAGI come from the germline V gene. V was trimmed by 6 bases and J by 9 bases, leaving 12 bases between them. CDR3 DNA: TGTGCCAGCAGCCCCACTACGAGTGAGCAGTTCTTC. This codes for CASSPTTSEQFF.

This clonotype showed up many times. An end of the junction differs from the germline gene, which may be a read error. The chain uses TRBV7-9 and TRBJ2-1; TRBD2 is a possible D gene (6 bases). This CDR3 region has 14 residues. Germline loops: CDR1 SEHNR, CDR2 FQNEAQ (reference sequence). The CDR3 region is CASSPPTSYNEQFF. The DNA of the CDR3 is TGCGCCAGCAGCCCCCCGACTAGCTACAATGAGCAGTTCTTC.

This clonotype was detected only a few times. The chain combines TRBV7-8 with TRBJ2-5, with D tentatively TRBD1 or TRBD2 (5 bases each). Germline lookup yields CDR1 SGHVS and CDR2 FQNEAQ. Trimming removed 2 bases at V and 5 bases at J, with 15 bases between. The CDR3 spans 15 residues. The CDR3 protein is CASSLLAGAWETQYF. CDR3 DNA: TGTGCCAGCAGCTTACTAGCTGGGGCTTGGGAGACCCAGTACTTC.

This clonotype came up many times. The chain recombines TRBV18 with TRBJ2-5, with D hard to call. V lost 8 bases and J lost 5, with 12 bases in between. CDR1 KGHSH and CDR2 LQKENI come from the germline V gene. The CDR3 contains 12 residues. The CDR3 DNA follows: TGTGCCAGCAGTCCCGGCGAGGAGACCCAGTACTTC. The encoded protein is CASSPGEETQYF.

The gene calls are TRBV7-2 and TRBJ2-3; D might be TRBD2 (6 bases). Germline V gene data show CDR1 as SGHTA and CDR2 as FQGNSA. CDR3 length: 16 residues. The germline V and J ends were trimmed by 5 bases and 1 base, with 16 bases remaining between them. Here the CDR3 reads CASSPGLRQGTDTQYF. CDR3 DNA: TGTGCCAGCAGCCCCGGACTAAGGCAAGGCACAGATACGCAGTATTTT.

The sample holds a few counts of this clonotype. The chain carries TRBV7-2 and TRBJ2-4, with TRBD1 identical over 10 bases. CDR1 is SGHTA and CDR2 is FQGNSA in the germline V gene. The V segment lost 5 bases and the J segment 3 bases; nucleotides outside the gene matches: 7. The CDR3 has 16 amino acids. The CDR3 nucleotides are TGTGCCAGCAGCCACAGGACAGGGGGACTCAAAAACATTCAGTACTTC. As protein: CASSHRTGGLKNIQYF.

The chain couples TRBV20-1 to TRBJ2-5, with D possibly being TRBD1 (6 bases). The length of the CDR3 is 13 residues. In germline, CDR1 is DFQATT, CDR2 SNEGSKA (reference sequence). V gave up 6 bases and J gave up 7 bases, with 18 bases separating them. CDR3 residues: CSANRAPGGTQYF. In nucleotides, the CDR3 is TGCAGTGCAAACAGGGCCCCGGGTGGGACCCAGTACTTC.

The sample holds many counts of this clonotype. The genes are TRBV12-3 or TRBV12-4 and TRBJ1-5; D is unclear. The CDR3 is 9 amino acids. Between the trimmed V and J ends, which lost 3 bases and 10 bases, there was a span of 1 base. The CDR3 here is CASSFPQHF. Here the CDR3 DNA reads TGTGCCAGCAGTTTCCCCCAGCATTTT.

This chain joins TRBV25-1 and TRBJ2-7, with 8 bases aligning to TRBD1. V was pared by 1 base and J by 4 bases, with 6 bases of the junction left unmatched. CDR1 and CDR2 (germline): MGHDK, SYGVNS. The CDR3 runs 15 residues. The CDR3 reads CASSEFVRGRYEQYF. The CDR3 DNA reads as TGTGCCAGCAGTGAATTTGTCAGGGGGCGGTACGAGCAGTACTTC.

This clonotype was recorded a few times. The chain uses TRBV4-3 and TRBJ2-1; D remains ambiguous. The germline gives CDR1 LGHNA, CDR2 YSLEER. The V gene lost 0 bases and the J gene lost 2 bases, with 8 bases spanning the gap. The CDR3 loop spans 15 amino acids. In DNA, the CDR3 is TGCGCCAGCAGCCAAGATATCACGACCTACAATGAGCAGTTCTTC. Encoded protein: CASSQDITTYNEQFF.

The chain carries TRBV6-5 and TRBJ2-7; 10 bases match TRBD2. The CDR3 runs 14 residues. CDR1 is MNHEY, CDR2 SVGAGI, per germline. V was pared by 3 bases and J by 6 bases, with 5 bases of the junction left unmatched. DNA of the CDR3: TGTGCCAGCAGTTATAGCGGGAGGCCTGGCGAGCAGTACTTC. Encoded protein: CASSYSGRPGEQYF.

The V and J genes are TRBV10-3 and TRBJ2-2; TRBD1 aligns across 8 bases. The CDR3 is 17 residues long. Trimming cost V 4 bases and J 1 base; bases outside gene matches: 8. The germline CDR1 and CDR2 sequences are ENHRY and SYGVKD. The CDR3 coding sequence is TGTGCCATCAGTGGACAGGGGTTGACCGGGAACACCGGGGAGCTGTTTTTT. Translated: CAISGQGLTGNTGELFF.

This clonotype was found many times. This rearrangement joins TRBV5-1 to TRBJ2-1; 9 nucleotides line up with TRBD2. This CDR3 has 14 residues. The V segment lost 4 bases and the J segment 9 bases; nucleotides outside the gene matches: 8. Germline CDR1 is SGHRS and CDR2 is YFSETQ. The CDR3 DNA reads TGCGCCAGCAGCACGGGACTAGCAGGGGGTGAGCAGTTCTTC. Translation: CASSTGLAGGEQFF.

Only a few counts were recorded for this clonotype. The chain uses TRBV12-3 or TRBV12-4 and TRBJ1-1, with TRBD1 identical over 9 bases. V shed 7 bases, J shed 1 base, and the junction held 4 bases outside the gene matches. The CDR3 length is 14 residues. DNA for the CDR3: TGTGCCAGCAAAGTACAGGGGGCGAACACTGAAGCTTTCTTT. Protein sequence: CASKVQGANTEAFF.

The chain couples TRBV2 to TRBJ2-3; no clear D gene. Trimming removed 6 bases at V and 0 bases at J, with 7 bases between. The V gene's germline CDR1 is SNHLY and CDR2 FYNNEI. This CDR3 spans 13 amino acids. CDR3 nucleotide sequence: TGTGCCAGCAGCCAACACAGCACAGATACGCAGTATTTT. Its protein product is CASSQHSTDTQYF.

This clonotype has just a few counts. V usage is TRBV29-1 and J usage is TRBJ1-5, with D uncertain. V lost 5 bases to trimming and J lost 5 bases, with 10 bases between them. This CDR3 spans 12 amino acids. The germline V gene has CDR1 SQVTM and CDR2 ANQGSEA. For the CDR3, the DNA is TGCAGCGTTAAAGGGCATGATCAGCCCCAGCATTTT. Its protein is CSVKGHDQPQHF. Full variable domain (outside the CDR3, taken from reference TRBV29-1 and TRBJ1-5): SAVISQKPSRDICQRGTSLTIQCQVDSQVTMMFWYRQQPGQSLTLIATANQGSEATYESGFVIDKFPISRPNLTFSTLTVSNMSPEDSSIYLCSVKGHDQPQHFGDGTRLSIL.

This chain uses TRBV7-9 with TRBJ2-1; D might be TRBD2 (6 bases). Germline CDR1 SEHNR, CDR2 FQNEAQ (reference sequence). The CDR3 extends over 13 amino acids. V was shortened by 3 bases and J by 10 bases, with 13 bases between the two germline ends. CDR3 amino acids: CASSFQGAGEQFF. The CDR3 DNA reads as TGTGCCAGCAGCTTCCAGGGCGCGGGGGAGCAGTTCTTC. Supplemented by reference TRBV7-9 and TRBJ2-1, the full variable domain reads DTGVSQNPRHKITKRGQNVTFRCDPISEHNRLYWYRQTLGQGPEFLTYFQNEAQLEKSRLLSDRFSAERPKGSFSTLEIQRTEQGDSAMYLCASSFQGAGEQFFGPGTRLTVL.

DNA of the CDR3: TGCAGCGTTGAAGGAGGGCAGGGGTCAAAGACCCAGTACTTC. Translated: CSVEGGQGSKTQYF. V is TRBV29-1 and J is TRBJ2-5; D may be TRBD1 (6 bases). Germline CDR1 SQVTM, CDR2 ANQGSEA. V was shortened by 1 base and J by 6 bases, with 15 bases between the two germline ends. The CDR3 spans 14 residues.

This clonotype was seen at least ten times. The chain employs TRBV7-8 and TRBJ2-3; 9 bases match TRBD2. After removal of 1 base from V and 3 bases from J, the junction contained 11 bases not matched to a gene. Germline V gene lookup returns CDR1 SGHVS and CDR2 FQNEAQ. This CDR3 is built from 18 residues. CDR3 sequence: CASSLVGALAGVTDTQYF. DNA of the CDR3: TGTGCCAGCAGCTTAGTCGGGGCCTTAGCGGGAGTGACAGATACGCAGTATTTT.

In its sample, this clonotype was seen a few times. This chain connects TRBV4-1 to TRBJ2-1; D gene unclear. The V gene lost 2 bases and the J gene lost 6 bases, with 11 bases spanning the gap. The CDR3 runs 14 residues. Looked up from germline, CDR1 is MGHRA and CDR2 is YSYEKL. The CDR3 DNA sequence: TGCGCCAGCAGCCAAACCCAGGATAGCAATGAGCAGTTCTTC. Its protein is CASSQTQDSNEQFF.

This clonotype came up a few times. The CDR3 bases are TGTGCCAGCAGCGTGGGCGGGGGGGGGTACAATGAGCAGTTCTTC. The encoded protein is CASSVGGGGYNEQFF. The chain joins TRBV25-1 to TRBJ2-1; 9 nucleotides match TRBD2. Germline lookup yields CDR1 MGHDK and CDR2 SYGVNS. The junction had 7 bases not matched to a gene; V was cut back by 6 bases and J by 4 bases. CDR3 length: 15 residues.

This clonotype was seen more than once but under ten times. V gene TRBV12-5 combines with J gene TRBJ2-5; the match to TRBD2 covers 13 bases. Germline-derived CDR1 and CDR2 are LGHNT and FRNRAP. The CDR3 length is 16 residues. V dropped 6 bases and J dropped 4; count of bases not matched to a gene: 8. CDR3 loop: CASGPGLAGVGETQYF. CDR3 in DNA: TGTGCTAGTGGCCCCGGACTAGCGGGAGTGGGAGAGACCCAGTACTTC.

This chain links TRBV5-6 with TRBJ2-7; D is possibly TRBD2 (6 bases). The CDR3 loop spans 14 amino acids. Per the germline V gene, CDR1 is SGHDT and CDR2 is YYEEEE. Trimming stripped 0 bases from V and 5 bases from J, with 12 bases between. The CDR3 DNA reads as TGTGCCAGCAGCTTGGGGGCGGGAACCGACGAGCAGTACTTC. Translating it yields CASSLGAGTDEQYF.

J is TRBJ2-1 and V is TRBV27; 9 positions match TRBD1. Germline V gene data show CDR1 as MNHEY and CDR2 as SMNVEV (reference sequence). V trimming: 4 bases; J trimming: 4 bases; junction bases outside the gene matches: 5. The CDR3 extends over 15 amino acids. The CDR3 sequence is CASSYTGGWYNEQFF. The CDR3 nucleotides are TGTGCCAGCAGTTATACAGGGGGCTGGTACAATGAGCAGTTCTTC.

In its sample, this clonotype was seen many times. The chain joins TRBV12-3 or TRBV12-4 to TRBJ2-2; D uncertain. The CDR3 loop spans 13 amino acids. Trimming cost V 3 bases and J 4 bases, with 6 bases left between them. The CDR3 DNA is TGTGCCAGCAGTTTCCAACTCACCGGGGAGCTGTTTTTT. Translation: CASSFQLTGELFF.